Ten or more counts support the clone carrying this T cell receptor (beta chain). Its matching antigen is unknown. Samples came from axillary lymph nodes draining the breast cancer. MiXCR, run by TCRdb on the multiplex PCR reads, gives a single entry per CDR3 protein. The data show more than 85,000 distinct CDR3 sequences, approximately 22% seen once. These data come from a study of breast tumors, draining lymph nodes, adjacent tissues. Study conclusions and caveats: That most tumor T cells come from lymph nodes remained unproven. Tumors had less TCR diversity than lymph nodes, more than nontumor tissue. Luminal-like breast cancer showed significantly greater tumor-nontumor repertoire similarity than basal-like breast cancer did.

CDR1 and CDR2 (germline): ENHRY, SYGVKD. CDR3 length: 16 amino acids. V was clipped by 2 bases and J by 0 bases, with 12 bases between them. Sequencing was carried out using axillary lymph node tissue. V is TRBV10-3 and J is TRBJ2-3; weak D call: TRBD1 (6 bases). The sequence was obtained from a female donor with breast cancer. Some clones in this sample may be carry-over from other donors' samples. This CDR3 is CAISEDRTRSTDTQYF. The CDR3, as DNA: TGTGCCATCAGTGAGGACAGGACCAGAAGCACAGATACGCAGTATTTT.